The text below deals with one T cell receptor (beta chain). Antigen: not known. The assay was immunoSEQ multiplex PCR, and TCRdb's table has in-frame clones only and misses some. The sample has about 180,000 clones; 70% to 90% are singletons. The source of the sample is a study of Ad26.COV2.S vaccination and SARS-CoV-2 variants. Deletions cut 7 bases from V and 5 bases from J, with 15 bases between. Germline CDR1 SNHLY, CDR2 FYNNEI. The CDR3 length is 14 residues. Study findings and constraints: Reportedly, after vaccination the spike-specific CD8+ and CD4+ T cell responses displayed substantial breadth. Total responses of T cells may have been underestimated by the analyses of TCR breadth and depth. Spike-specific TCR breadth was greater in vaccine than placebo recipients. Researchers reported similar non-spike TCR breadth in vaccine and placebo recipients.

The rearrangement links TRBV2 to TRBJ2-1; D is possibly TRBD1 (6 bases). Here the sequenced sample was peripheral blood, taken after recovery from COVID-19. The receptor's source is a human donor who had recovered from COVID-19. DNA of the CDR3: TGTGCCAGCAAGATTTGGGCAGGGGACAATGAGCAGTTCTTC. It specifies CASKIWAGDNEQFF.